This TCR beta chain was identified during a study of T cells in Graves' hyperthyroidism and ophthalmopathy. Amplification targeted TCR beta CDR3 regions from RNA transcripts. The TCR CDR3 was amplified in a first-round RT-PCR using the HTBI primer set. TCRdb fed the multiplex PCR reads into MiXCR, producing one record per CDR3 protein. The table shows roughly 660,000 distinct CDR3 sequences, with roughly 17% occurring only once. CDR1 is SGDLS, CDR2 YYNGEE, per germline. V lost 4 bases, J lost 3 bases, and 7 bases stayed unmatched. The CDR3 runs 14 residues. As regards this clonotype: Its specificity is unknown.

Study-wide results and caveats: Within blood appeared most thyroid clonotypes that had expanded above 0.001.

Uncontrolled infection, other autoimmune disease, pregnancy and lactation each barred patients from inclusion. Diagnoses rested on clinical symptoms, serum thyroxine and TRAb, thyroid ultrasound and orbital computed tomography. The sequence came from a man aged 50 to 59 with Graves' hyperthyroidism. This chain joins TRBV9 and TRBJ2-7; TRBD1 matches at 7 bases. Material: blood. The CDR3 loop reads CASSPGTVDYEQYF. The CDR3 DNA reads TGTGCCAGCAGCCCAGGGACAGTGGACTACGAGCAGTACTTC.